The clone carrying this TCR beta chain came up once. Its target is not known. Measured with immunoSEQ multiplex PCR; TCRdb has only the in-frame clones, and not every one. The sample consists of approximately 12,000 clones, 80% to 95% of them appearing once. The data stem from a study of untreated major depressive disorder. Trimming left V 3 bases short and J 1 base short, with 6 bases between. Germline V gene sequence: CDR1 SGHTA, CDR2 FQGTGA. The CDR3 has 13 residues. Patients were free of psychiatric medication for at least 8 weeks. Study-wide results and limits: Sequencing comparisons covered only three preselected Vbeta families. Depressed patients' CD4+ T cells carried increased TRBV05-01 (Vbeta 5.1) usage versus control CD4+ T cells.

The sample was CD4+ T cells from PBMCs. The chain combines TRBV7-3 with TRBJ1-1; D is ambiguous. This TCR was sampled from a young man with major depressive disorder. CDR3: CASSFSPNTEAFF. The CDR3 DNA reads TGTGCCAGCAGCTTTTCTCCGAACACTGAAGCTTTCTTT.